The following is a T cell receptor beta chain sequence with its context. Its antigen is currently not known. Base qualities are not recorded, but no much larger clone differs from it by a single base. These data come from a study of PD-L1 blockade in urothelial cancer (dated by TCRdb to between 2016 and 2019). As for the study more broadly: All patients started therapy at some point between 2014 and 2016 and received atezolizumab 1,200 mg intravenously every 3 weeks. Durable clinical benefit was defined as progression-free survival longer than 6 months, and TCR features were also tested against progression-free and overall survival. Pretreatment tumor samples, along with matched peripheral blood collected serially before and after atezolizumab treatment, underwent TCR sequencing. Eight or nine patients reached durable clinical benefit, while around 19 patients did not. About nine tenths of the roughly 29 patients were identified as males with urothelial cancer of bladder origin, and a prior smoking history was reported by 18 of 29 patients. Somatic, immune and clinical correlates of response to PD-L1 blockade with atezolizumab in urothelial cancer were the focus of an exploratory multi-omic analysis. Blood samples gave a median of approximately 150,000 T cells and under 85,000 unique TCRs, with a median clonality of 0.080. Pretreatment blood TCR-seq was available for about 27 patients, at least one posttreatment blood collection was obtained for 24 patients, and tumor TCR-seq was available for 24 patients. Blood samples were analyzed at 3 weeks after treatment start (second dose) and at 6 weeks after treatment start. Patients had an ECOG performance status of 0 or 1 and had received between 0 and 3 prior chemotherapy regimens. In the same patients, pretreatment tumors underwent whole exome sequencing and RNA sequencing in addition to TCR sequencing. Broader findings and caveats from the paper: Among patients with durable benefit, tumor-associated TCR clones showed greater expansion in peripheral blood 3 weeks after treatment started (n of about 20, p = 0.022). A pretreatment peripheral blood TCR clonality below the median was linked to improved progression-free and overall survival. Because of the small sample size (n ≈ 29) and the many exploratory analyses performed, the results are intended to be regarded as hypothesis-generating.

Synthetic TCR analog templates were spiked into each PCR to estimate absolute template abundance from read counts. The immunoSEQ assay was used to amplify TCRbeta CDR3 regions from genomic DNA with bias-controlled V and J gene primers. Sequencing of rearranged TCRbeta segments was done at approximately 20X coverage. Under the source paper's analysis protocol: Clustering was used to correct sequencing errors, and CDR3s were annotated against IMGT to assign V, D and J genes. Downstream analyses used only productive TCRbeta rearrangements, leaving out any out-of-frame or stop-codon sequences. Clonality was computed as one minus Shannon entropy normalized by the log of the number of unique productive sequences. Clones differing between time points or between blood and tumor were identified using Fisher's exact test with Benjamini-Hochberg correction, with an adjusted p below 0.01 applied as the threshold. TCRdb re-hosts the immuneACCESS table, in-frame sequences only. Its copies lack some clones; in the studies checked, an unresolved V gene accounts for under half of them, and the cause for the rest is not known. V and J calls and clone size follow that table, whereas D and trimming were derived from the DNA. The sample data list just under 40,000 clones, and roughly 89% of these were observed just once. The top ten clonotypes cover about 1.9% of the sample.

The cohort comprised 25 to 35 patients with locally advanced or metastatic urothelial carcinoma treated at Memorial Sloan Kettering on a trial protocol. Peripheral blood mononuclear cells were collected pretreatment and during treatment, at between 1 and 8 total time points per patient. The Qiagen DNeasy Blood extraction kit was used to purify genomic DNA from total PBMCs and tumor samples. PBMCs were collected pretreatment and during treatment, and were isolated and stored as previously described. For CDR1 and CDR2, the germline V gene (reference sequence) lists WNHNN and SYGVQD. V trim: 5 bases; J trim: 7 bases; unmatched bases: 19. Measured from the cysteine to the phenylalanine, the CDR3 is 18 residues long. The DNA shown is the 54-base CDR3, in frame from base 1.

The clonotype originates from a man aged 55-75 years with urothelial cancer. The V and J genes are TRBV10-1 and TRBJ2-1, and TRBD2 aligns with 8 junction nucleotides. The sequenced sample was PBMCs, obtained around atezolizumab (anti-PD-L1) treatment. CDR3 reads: CASSPGPPGAGAGNEQFF. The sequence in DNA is TGCGCCAGCAGTCCGGGACCGCCGGGAGCGGGAGCAGGTAATGAGCAGTTCTTC.